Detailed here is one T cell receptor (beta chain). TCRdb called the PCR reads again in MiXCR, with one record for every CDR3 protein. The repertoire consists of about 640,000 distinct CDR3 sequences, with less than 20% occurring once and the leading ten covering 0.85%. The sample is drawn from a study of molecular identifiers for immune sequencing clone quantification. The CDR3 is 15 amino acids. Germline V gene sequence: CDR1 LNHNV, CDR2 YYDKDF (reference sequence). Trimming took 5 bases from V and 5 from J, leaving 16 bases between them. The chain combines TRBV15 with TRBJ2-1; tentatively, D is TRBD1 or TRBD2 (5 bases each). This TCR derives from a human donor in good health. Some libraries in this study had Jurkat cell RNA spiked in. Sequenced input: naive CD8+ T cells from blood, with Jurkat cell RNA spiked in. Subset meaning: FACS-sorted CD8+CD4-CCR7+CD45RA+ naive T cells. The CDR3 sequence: CATSPAGSRDNEQFF. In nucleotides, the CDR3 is TGTGCCACCAGCCCCGCAGGGAGTAGGGACAATGAGCAGTTCTTC.